The present entry profiles one T cell receptor (beta chain) with its context. The antigen is not known. The data originate from a study of OX40 agonist ivuxolimab in advanced cancers. Study overall: Patients treated during dose escalation were battling hepatocellular carcinoma, melanoma, renal cell or head and neck cancer. One hepatocellular carcinoma and a couple of cutaneous melanoma patients partially responded.

Findings of the study overall: Expanded clones tended on average to be more numerous among CD8+ T cells than CD4+. Partial responders at 0.1-3.0 mg/kg showed near-lowest clonal expansion.

Sequencing was performed with immunoSEQ multiplex PCR; in TCRdb, only in-frame clones are kept and a portion is missing. The sample lists around 65,000 clones, roughly 92% occurring once. Per germline, CDR1 SGHDN and CDR2 FVKESK. V was shortened by 0 bases and J by 5 bases, with 2 bases between the two germline ends. The CDR3 runs 12 residues. The chain is built from TRBV14 and TRBJ1-5, with no clear D. This specimen was CD4+ or CD8+ T cells sorted from blood, taken in a trial of the OX40 agonist ivuxolimab. This clonotype was sampled from an adult with an advanced solid tumor such as melanoma, head and neck, liver or kidney cancer. In DNA, the CDR3 is TGTGCCAGCAGCCAAGAGGATCAGCCCCAGCATTTT. As protein: CASSQEDQPQHF. Drawing the rest from reference TRBV14 and TRBJ1-5, the complete variable domain is EAGVTQFPSHSVIEKGQTVTLRCDPISGHDNLYWYRRVMGKEIKFLLHFVKESKQDESGMPNNRFLAERTGGTYSTLKVQPAELEDSGVYFCASSQEDQPQHFGDGTRLSIL.